This paragraph reports one T cell receptor (beta chain). What it binds is unknown. The PCR used 60 Vbeta and 13 Jbeta primers. This table comes from immunoSEQ multiplex PCR, and its TCRdb copy is limited to in-frame clones, with some not included. The sample yields some 190,000 clones, 82% seen once. The ends lost 7 bases at V and 7 bases at J; junction bases unmatched: 9. There are 14 residues in the CDR3. Germline CDR1 and CDR2: LNHDA and SQIVND (reference sequence). This record belongs to a study of cytomegalovirus exposure and HLA in healthy donors. Study observations and caveats: Roughly even sequencing depth across donors was the assumption behind the presence/absence analyses. A previous analysis found most TCR beta V segments productive roughly 87% or roughly 30% of the time. TCR beta chains associated with HLA were, in a later analysis, more clonally expanded than equally common others. According to the study, 160 or so TCR beta chains were cytomegalovirus-associated.

This clonotype was sampled from a man aged 35-49 years in good health and CMV-seronegative. Source material: PBMCs. The chain has TRBV19 and TRBJ1-5, with TRBD1 matching 8 bases. CDR3 protein: CASKPPGGGQPQHF. The CDR3 region has the DNA TGTGCCAGTAAACCCCCAGGGGGCGGACAGCCCCAGCATTTT.